One sample yielded the 28 T cell receptor beta chains listed below, sequenced in a study of blood T cell repertoires in COVID-19. TCRdb keeps only in-frame clones here, not all; method: immunoSEQ multiplex PCR. The data show fewer than 250,000 clones, 83% seen once. Sequenced sample: peripheral blood. All receptors derive from a woman between 45 and 65 years old with acute or convalescent COVID-19.

The chain uses TRBV28 and TRBJ1-1; 9 positions agree with TRBD1. The CDR3 contains 14 residues. The V gene's germline CDR1 is MDHEN and CDR2 SYDVKM. The J segment lost 4 bases and the V segment lost 1 base, leaving 1 base of the junction unmatched. For the CDR3, the DNA is TGTGCCAGCAGTTTATTGACAGGGGGCACTGAAGCTTTCTTT. Translating it yields CASSLLTGGTEAFF. Combining the CDR3 with reference TRBV28 and TRBJ1-1 gives the whole variable domain DVKVTQSSRYLVKRTGEKVFLECVQDMDHENMFWYRQDPGLGLRLIYFSYDVKMKEKGDIPEGYSVSREKKERFSLILESASTNQTSMYLCASSLLTGGTEAFFGQGTRLTVV.

The CDR3 sequence: CASRLAGGPTEQFF. The DNA of the CDR3 is TGTGCCAGCAGGCTAGCGGGAGGTCCAACTGAGCAGTTCTTC. V is TRBV11-2 and J is TRBJ2-1, with TRBD2 identical over 11 bases. Germline CDR1 reads SGHAT; CDR2 reads FQNNGV. The V gene end was trimmed by 6 bases and the J gene end by 9 bases; junction bases not matched to a gene: 7. The CDR3 sequence is 14 residues long.

The chain has TRBV6-4 and TRBJ2-7; 7 nucleotides agree with TRBD2. The V gene end was trimmed by 6 bases and the J gene end by 3 bases; junction bases not matched to a gene: 5. The CDR3 consists of 13 residues. Germline CDR1 reads MRHNA; CDR2 reads SNTAGT. CDR3 nucleotide sequence: TGTGCCAGCAGGCATGGCGGGAGCTACGAGCAGTACTTC. It is translated as CASRHGGSYEQYF.

This clone was found once. This chain links TRBV4-1 with TRBJ1-2, with TRBD1 identical over 7 bases. This CDR3 spans 18 amino acids. Germline lookup yields CDR1 MGHRA and CDR2 YSYEKL. J was trimmed by 0 bases and V by 1 base; bases with no gene match: 11. The CDR3 DNA reads as TGCGCCAGCAGCCAAGGAAGTGTCGCGCAGGGGGCTAACTATGGCTACACCTTC. Its translation: CASSQGSVAQGANYGYTF.

The chain has TRBV7-3 and TRBJ1-1, with D possibly matching TRBD1 (6 bases). CDR1 and CDR2 from the germline V gene are SGHTA and FQGTGA. Between the trimmed V and J ends, which lost 5 bases and 3 bases, there was a span of 19 bases. The CDR3 loop spans 16 amino acids. The CDR3 reads CASSPGRTVPDTEAFF. The CDR3 DNA is TGTGCCAGCAGCCCCGGGAGGACAGTCCCCGACACTGAAGCTTTCTTT.

V and J are TRBV2 and TRBJ1-1, with D perhaps TRBD1 (5 bases). CDR1 is SNHLY, CDR2 FYNNEI, per germline. Trimming cost V 6 bases and J 3 bases, with 17 bases left between them. The CDR3 consists of 15 residues. Written as DNA, the CDR3 is TGTGCCAGCAGAGCAGGGTGGATTCCAGACACTGAAGCTTTCTTT. Translating gives CASRAGWIPDTEAFF.

J is TRBJ2-1 and V is TRBV4-2, with D perhaps matching TRBD2 (5 bases). The CDR3 sequence is 14 residues long. Germline CDR1 reads LGHNA; CDR2 reads YNFKEQ. The ends were cut back, 0 bases at V and 4 bases at J, with 7 bases in the middle. This CDR3 reads CASSQDLAYNEQFF. The DNA for the CDR3 is TGTGCCAGCAGCCAAGACCTAGCTTACAATGAGCAGTTCTTC.

The CDR3 DNA follows: TGTGCCAGCAGGGGGCCAGGGGGCAGGGGCACTGAAGCTTTCTTT. As protein: CASRGPGGRGTEAFF. The J gene is TRBJ1-1, the V gene TRBV28; 8 bases agree with TRBD1. The V gene end was trimmed by 6 bases and the J gene end by 4 bases; junction bases not matched to a gene: 10. CDR3 size: 15 residues. CDR1 is MDHEN and CDR2 is SYDVKM in the germline V gene.

This clone appeared a few times. The J gene is TRBJ2-1, the V gene TRBV16; possibly TRBD2 for D (6 bases). Per germline, CDR1 KGHSY and CDR2 FQNENV. This CDR3 comprises 12 residues. Trimming removed 0 bases at V and 16 bases at J, with 13 bases between. The CDR3 loop is CASSQSPGGGFF. For the CDR3, the DNA is TGTGCCAGCAGCCAATCCCCCGGGGGTGGATTCTTC. Looking up the rest from reference TRBV16 and TRBJ2-1 gives the full variable domain: GEEVAQTPKHLVRGEGQKAKLYCAPIKGHSYVFWYQQVLKNEFKFLISFQNENVFDETGMPKERFSAKCLPNSPCSLEIQATKLEDSAVYFCASSQSPGGGFFGPGTRLTVL.

This rearrangement joins TRBV6-5 to TRBJ1-2; 7 bases fit TRBD1. This CDR3 is 15 amino acids long. From germline, CDR1 is MNHEY and CDR2 SVGAGI. V was clipped by 0 bases and J by 7 bases; unmatched bases: 8. DNA for the CDR3: TGTGCCAGCAGTTACTCTGTGACAGGGCGGGGTGGCTACACCTTC. Its translation: CASSYSVTGRGGYTF.

The chain joins TRBV2 to TRBJ2-1; 9 bases line up with TRBD2. The germline gives CDR1 SNHLY, CDR2 FYNNEI. The CDR3 has 14 residues. V lost 6 bases to trimming and J lost 7 bases; unmatched junction nucleotides: 7. The CDR3 coding sequence is TGTGCCAGCAGCCGACTAGCGGCGAGAAATGAGCAGTTCTTC. Amino acid sequence: CASSRLAARNEQFF. Using reference TRBV2 and TRBJ2-1 for the parts outside the CDR3, the full variable domain is EPEVTQTPSHQVTQMGQEVILRCVPISNHLYFYWYRQILGQKVEFLVSFYNNEISEKSEIFDDQFSVERPDGSNFTLKIRSTKLEDSAMYFCASSRLAARNEQFFGPGTRLTVL.

This chain connects TRBV6-6 to TRBJ1-4; 7 positions agree with TRBD1. Looked up from germline, CDR1 is MNHNY and CDR2 is SVGAGI (reference sequence). With 5 bases clipped from V and 5 bases from J, the junction kept 2 bases outside the gene matches. This CDR3 has 13 residues. The CDR3 DNA reads TGTGCCAGCAGTAAGGGACAGAATGAAAAACTGTTTTTT. Translation gives CASSKGQNEKLFF.

CDR3 DNA: TGTGCCAGCAGCTTAGGGCAGCGGAAGTACCAAGAGACCCAGTACTTC. Protein sequence: CASSLGQRKYQETQYF. V gene TRBV11-2 combines with J gene TRBJ2-5, with a tentative D call TRBD2 (5 bases). CDR3 length: 16 amino acids. The germline CDR1 and CDR2 sequences are SGHAT and FQNNGV. The V end was cut by 1 base, the J end by 0 bases, with 12 bases between.

V usage is TRBV4-2 and J usage is TRBJ1-1; D ambiguous. Germline-derived CDR1 and CDR2 are LGHNA and YNFKEQ. The V gene lost 2 bases and the J gene lost 3 bases, with 16 bases spanning the gap. This CDR3 has 16 amino acids. The CDR3: CASSQIGVGKDTEAFF. In DNA, the CDR3 is TGTGCCAGCAGCCAAATCGGGGTGGGGAAGGACACTGAAGCTTTCTTT.

The V gene is TRBV5-4, the J gene TRBJ2-7, with TRBD1 matching 7 bases. This CDR3 has 14 amino acids. V lost 1 base, J lost 2 bases, and 3 bases stayed unmatched. From germline, CDR1 is SGHNT and CDR2 YYREEE (reference sequence). The CDR3 DNA reads TGTGCCAGCAGCTTGCAAGGGACAGCCTACGAGCAGTACTTC. Protein: CASSLQGTAYEQYF.

The V gene is TRBV9, the J gene TRBJ1-6, with 9 bases lining up with TRBD1. V trimming: 4 bases; J trimming: 6 bases; junction bases outside the gene matches: 8. Germline V gene sequence: CDR1 SGDLS, CDR2 YYNGEE. The CDR3 length is 16 residues. CDR3 sequence reads: CASSPGTGLFNSPLHF. The CDR3 DNA follows: TGTGCCAGCAGCCCCGGGACAGGGCTCTTTAATTCACCCCTCCACTTT.

The rearrangement uses TRBV4-3 and TRBJ1-2; a possible D gene is TRBD1 (6 bases). The CDR3 runs to 17 residues. The germline gives CDR1 LGHNA, CDR2 YSLEER. Trimming took off 1 base at V and 4 bases at J, with 19 bases between the two ends. CDR3 in DNA: TGCGCCAGCAGCCAAGGTTCCGCACAGGGAGTAGCCTATGGCTACACCTTC. This gives the protein CASSQGSAQGVAYGYTF.

V gene TRBV30 combines with J gene TRBJ1-2; tentative D call: TRBD1 (6 bases). The CDR3 runs to 13 residues. V gave up 2 bases and J gave up 7 bases, with 14 bases separating them. The V gene's germline CDR1 is GTSNPN and CDR2 SVGIG (reference sequence). The CDR3 sequence is CAWSRGNGLGYTF. CDR3 DNA: TGTGCCTGGAGTAGGGGGAATGGGCTTGGCTACACCTTC.

The V gene is TRBV6-5, the J gene TRBJ2-2; D is undetermined. V was pared by 4 bases and J by 2 bases, with 8 bases between. CDR1 and CDR2 from the germline V gene are MNHEY and SVGAGI. The CDR3 runs to 14 residues. CDR3 in amino acids: CASSFTRNTGELFF. CDR3 in DNA: TGTGCCAGCAGTTTCACAAGAAACACCGGGGAGCTGTTTTTT.

This sequence joins TRBV2 and TRBJ1-1; D is possibly TRBD1 (5 bases). CDR1 and CDR2 from the germline V gene are SNHLY and FYNNEI. The CDR3 runs to 16 residues. Trimming shortened V by 6 bases and J by 3 bases, and 20 bases separated the two germline ends. DNA of the CDR3: TGTGCCAGCAGCCCCCCCCTCTGGGGCAGGGACACTGAAGCTTTCTTT. The encoded protein is CASSPPLWGRDTEAFF.

In its sample, this clone was seen once. The chain uses TRBV5-1 and TRBJ2-7; 10 bases align to TRBD1. Germline V gives CDR1 SGHRS, CDR2 YFSETQ. With 0 bases clipped from V and 2 bases from J, the junction kept 2 bases outside the gene matches. The CDR3 length is 15 residues. The CDR3 loop reads CASSLATGGPYEQYF. The CDR3 DNA follows: TGCGCCAGCAGCTTGGCGACAGGGGGCCCCTACGAGCAGTACTTC.

The V call is TRBV14, the J call TRBJ1-5; no firm D call. Trimming stripped 5 bases from V and 4 bases from J, with 9 bases between. This CDR3 comprises 13 residues. In germline, CDR1 is SGHDN, CDR2 FVKESK. The CDR3 nucleotides read TGTGCCAGCAGCGGGAGGCATAATCAGCCCCAGCATTTT. Amino acids: CASSGRHNQPQHF.

This chain connects TRBV28 to TRBJ1-2; possible D gene TRBD1, 5 bases. V was pared by 5 bases and J by 6 bases, with 22 bases between. Germline CDR1 is MDHEN and CDR2 is SYDVKM. The CDR3 spans 16 residues. The chain's CDR3 is CASSPPGTQSHDGYTF. The CDR3, as DNA: TGTGCCAGCAGTCCCCCGGGGACTCAGAGCCATGATGGCTACACCTTC.

With respect to this clone: Other nucleotide sequences in the sample specify the same CDR3. This chain uses TRBV19 with TRBJ2-3, with TRBD1 matching over 7 bases. The CDR3 loop spans 14 amino acids. J was trimmed by 6 bases and V by 1 base; bases with no gene match: 4. Germline V lookup: CDR1 LNHDA, CDR2 SQIVND (reference sequence). The CDR3 sequence is CASSIGQGTDTQYF. In DNA, the CDR3 is TGTGCCAGTAGTATAGGACAGGGTACCGATACGCAGTATTTT.

This clone was picked up one time. The chain carries TRBV7-2 and TRBJ2-7; 8 positions agree with TRBD2. The CDR3 extends over 15 amino acids. In germline, CDR1 is SGHTA, CDR2 FQGNSA. V shed 7 bases and J 0 bases; nucleotides not matched to a gene: 8. In DNA form, the CDR3 reads TGTGCCAGCACCCCCGGGGGGGAGCTCTCCTACGAGCAGTACTTC. Translated: CASTPGGELSYEQYF.

The chain carries TRBV10-3 and TRBJ2-7; 7 nucleotides match TRBD2. Germline V gene data show CDR1 as ENHRY and CDR2 as SYGVKD. This CDR3 contains 13 residues. The V and J ends lost 7 bases and 1 base, in that order; junction bases with no gene match: 4. CDR3 sequence: CAIMAGASYEQYF. As DNA, the CDR3 is TGTGCCATCATGGCGGGAGCTTCCTACGAGCAGTACTTC.

The chain joins TRBV28 to TRBJ2-7; 10 positions agree with TRBD1. The CDR3 sequence is 14 residues long. Per the germline V gene, CDR1 is MDHEN and CDR2 is SYDVKM. Trimming took 3 bases from V and 6 from J; bases not matched to a gene: 5. As DNA, the CDR3 is TGTGCCAGCAGTTTGGGACAGGGGTTAGGCGAGCAGTACTTC. Its translation is CASSLGQGLGEQYF.

This chain joins TRBV12-3 or TRBV12-4 and TRBJ1-6; 9 bases fit TRBD1. The CDR3 covers 13 residues. V shed 5 bases, J shed 10 bases, and the junction held 3 bases outside the gene matches. The CDR3 region is CASSLGQGSPLHF. As DNA, the CDR3 is TGTGCCAGCAGTCTAGGACAGGGGTCACCCCTCCACTTT.